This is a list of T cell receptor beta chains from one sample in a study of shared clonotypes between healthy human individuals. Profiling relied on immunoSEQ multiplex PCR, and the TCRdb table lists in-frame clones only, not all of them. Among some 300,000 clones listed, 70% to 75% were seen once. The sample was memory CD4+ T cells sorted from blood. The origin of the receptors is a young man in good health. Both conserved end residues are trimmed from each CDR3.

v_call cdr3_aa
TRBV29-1 SVARLADNEQF
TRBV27 ASSLSPRQPQH
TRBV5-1 ASSRGTGPQETQY
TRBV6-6 ASTLAGGIDTQY
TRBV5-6 ASSSLVSGDTQY
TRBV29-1 SVGGQGAGSYEQY
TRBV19 ASSTKDRFTGELF
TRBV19 ASSIGPGAGEETQY
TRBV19 ASMASGMWEQY
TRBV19 ASSMGRWAREADTGELF
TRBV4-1 ASSQDPPHRSSNTGELF
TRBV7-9 ASSGDGGNTDTQY
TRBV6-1 ASIMVNTEAF
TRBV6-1 ASTENTEAF
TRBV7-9 ASSLGWTGVNFNEQF
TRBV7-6 ASSFFPDSSTDEQF
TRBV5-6 ASSRRTGGTDTQY
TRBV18 ASSDRWNTGELF
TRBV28 ASSPSPSDTDTQY
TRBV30 AWITPGRSGNTIY
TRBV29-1 SGTGLADTQY
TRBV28 ASSSLQTERETQY
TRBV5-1 ASSLGGGLGTYNEQF
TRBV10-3 AIRSGTENNEQF
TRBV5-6 ASSLEGSGSFNEQY
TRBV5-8 ASSLDGASGETQY
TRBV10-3 AMSGPAGREYTDTQY
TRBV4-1 ASSQVWSSYEQY
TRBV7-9 ASCLAGGPGDTQY
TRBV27 ANQGEDYGYT
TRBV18 ASSQGDTQY
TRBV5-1 ASSLEGLPQSTGELF
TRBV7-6 ASSLLFPLGTSGANVLT
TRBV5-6 ASQGALSSYEQY
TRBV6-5 ASSYSANTEAF
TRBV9 ASSADVGEQF
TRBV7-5 ARSFLDRGVSEKLF
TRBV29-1 SVDVSMGTEAF
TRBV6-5 ASTGLGGTEAF
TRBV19 ASSTPQDGTYEQY
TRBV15 ATSRDHGTLTYEQY
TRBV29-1 SVTGTGSNYGYT
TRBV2 ASSGTGVGGTNYGYT
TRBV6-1 AAMGQGHGSGYT
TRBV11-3 ASSLESGGQQY
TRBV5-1 ASGERGSNTGELF
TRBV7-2 ASSSRTGGREQF
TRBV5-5 ASSLEMGWAKNIQY
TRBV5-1 ASSLETGGPKTQY
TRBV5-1 ASSWGLATEAF
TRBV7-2 ASSPIGPRETQY
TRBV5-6 ASSSFLGEGLNEQF